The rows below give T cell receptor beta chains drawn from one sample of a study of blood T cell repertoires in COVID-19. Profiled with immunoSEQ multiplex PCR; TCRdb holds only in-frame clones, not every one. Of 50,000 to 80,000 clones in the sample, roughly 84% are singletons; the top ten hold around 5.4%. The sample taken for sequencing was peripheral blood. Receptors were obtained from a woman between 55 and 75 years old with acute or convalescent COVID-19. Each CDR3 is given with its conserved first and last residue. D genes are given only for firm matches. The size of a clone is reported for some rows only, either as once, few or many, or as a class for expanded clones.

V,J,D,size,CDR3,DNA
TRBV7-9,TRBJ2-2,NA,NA,CASSLDTNTGELFF,TGTGCCAGCAGCTTAGACACGAACACCGGGGAGCTGTTTTTT
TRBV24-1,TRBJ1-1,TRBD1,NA,CATSGPGQTNTEAFF,TGTGCCACCAGTGGTCCGGGACAGACCAACACTGAAGCTTTCTTT
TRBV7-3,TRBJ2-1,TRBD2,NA,CASSLLAVPSGVEVNSYNEQFF,TGTGCCAGCAGCTTATTGGCAGTCCCTAGCGGGGTTGAGGTTAACTCCTACAATGAGCAGTTCTTC
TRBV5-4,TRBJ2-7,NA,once,CASSLGAGSYEQYF,TGTGCCAGCAGCTTGGGCGCAGGATCGTACGAGCAGTACTTC
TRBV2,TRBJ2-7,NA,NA,CASSESREQYF,TGTGCCAGCAGTGAATCCCGCGAGCAGTACTTC
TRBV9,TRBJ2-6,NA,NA,CASSPAGFSGANVLTF,TGTGCCAGCAGCCCTGCAGGCTTCTCTGGGGCCAACGTCCTGACTTTC
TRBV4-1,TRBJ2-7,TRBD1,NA,CASSQGGGLRYEQYF,TGCGCCAGCAGCCAAGGAGGGGGCCTAAGGTACGAGCAGTACTTC
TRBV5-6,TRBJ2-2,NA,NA,CASTRQNTGELFF,TGTGCCAGCACCCGACAGAACACCGGGGAGCTGTTTTTT
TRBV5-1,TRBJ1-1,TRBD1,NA,CASSIDRGTEAFF,TGCGCCAGCAGCATAGACAGGGGCACTGAAGCTTTCTTT
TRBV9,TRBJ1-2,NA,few,CASSVTAGYGNYGYTF,TGTGCCAGCAGCGTAACAGCGGGGTACGGGAACTATGGCTACACCTTC
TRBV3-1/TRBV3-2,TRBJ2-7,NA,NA,CASSQATFYEQYF,TGTGCCAGCAGCCAAGCTACCTTCTACGAGCAGTACTTC
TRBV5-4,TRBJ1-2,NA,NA,CASSLAEAKGYTF,TGTGCCAGCAGCTTGGCCGAGGCGAAGGGCTACACCTTC
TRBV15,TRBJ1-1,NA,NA,CATSSGRGVETEAFF,TGTGCCACCAGCAGTGGGCGGGGTGTAGAAACTGAAGCTTTCTTT
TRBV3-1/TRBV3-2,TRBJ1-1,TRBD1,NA,CASSQEPGGFTEAFF,TGTGCCAGCAGCCAAGAACCAGGGGGCTTCACTGAAGCTTTCTTT
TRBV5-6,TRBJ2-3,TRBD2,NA,CASSLRLAGTDTQYF,TGTGCCAGCAGCTTGAGACTAGCGGGCACAGATACGCAGTATTTT
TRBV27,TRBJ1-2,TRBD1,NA,CASSLSGPGGANNYGYTF,TGTGCCAGCAGTTTATCGGGGCCAGGGGGAGCAAATAACTATGGCTACACCTTC
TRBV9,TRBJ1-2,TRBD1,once,CASSRVNRGERGYTF,TGTGCCAGCAGCCGGGTGAACAGGGGAGAGAGGGGCTACACCTTC
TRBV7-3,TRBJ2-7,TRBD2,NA,CASSLKPGGPHEQYF,TGTGCCAGCAGCTTAAAGCCGGGGGGGCCCCACGAGCAGTACTTC
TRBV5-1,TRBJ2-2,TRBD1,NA,CASSRRSFRDRDPGELFF,TGCGCCAGCAGCCGTAGATCTTTCCGGGACAGGGACCCCGGGGAGCTGTTTTTT
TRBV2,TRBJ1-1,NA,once,CASTTMRTEAFF,TGTGCCAGCACCACTATGAGGACTGAAGCTTTCTTT
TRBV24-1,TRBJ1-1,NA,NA,CATRDRVMNTEAFF,TGTGCCACCAGAGACAGAGTTATGAACACTGAAGCTTTCTTT
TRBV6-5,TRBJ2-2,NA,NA,CASTTTRGTGELFF,TGTGCCAGCACAACGACTCGAGGCACCGGGGAGCTGTTTTTT
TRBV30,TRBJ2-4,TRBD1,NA,CAWSPGQGDIQYF,TGTGCCTGGAGTCCGGGACAGGGTGACATTCAGTACTTC
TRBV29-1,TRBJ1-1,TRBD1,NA,CSAGQGTNTEAFF,TGCAGCGCGGGACAGGGGACGAACACTGAAGCTTTCTTT
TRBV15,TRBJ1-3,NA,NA,CATSRGPERSGNTIYF,TGTGCCACCAGCAGAGGACCCGAGCGTTCTGGAAACACCATATATTTT
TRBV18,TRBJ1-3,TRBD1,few,CASSPPRTGVSGNTIYF,TGTGCCAGCTCACCACCCCGGACAGGGGTTTCTGGAAACACCATATATTTT
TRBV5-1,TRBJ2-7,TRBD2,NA,CASSLAGGPTYEQYF,TGCGCCAGCAGCTTGGCGGGGGGGCCTACCTACGAGCAGTACTTC
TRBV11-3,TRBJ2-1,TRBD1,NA,CASSYATGVGNEQFF,TGTGCCAGCAGCTACGCGACAGGGGTAGGCAATGAGCAGTTCTTC
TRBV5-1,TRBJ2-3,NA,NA,CASSFQGGETDTQYF,TGCGCCAGCAGCTTCCAAGGGGGAGAAACAGATACGCAGTATTTT
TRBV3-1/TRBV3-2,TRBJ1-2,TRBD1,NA,CASGDRGLYYGYTF,TGTGCCAGCGGCGACAGGGGGCTTTACTATGGCTACACCTTC
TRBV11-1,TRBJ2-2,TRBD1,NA,CASSRWTGNTGELFF,TGTGCCAGCAGCCGTTGGACAGGCAACACCGGGGAGCTGTTTTTT
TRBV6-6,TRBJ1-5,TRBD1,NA,CASRSDRGPAQPQHF,TGTGCCAGCAGATCCGACAGGGGGCCCGCTCAGCCCCAGCATTTT
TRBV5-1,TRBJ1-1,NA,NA,CASSLEATTEAFF,TGCGCCAGCAGCTTGGAAGCCACCACTGAAGCTTTCTTT
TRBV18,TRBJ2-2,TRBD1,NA,CASSPPTGANGELFF,TGTGCCAGCTCACCACCGACAGGGGCAAACGGGGAGCTGTTTTTT
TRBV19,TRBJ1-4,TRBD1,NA,CASSIDGGTGDEKLFF,TGTGCCAGTAGTATAGACGGGGGGACAGGGGATGAAAAACTGTTTTTT
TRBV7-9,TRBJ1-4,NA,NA,CASSLKGGTEKLFF,TGTGCCAGCAGCTTAAAGGGGGGGACTGAAAAACTGTTTTTT
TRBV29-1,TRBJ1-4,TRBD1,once,CSARQGGEKLFF,TGCAGCGCTCGACAGGGTGGCGAAAAACTGTTTTTT
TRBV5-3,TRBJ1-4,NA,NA,CARSCRGKERNEKLFF,TGTGCCAGAAGCTGCCGAGGTAAAGAGAGAAATGAAAAACTGTTTTTT
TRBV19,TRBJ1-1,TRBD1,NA,CASSRTGGMNTEAFF,TGTGCCAGTAGTAGGACAGGGGGAATGAACACTGAAGCTTTCTTT
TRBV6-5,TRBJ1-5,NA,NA,CASSYGRAREEHF,TGTGCCAGCAGTTACGGTCGGGCCAGGGAGGAACATTTT
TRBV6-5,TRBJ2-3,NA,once,CASRGLSGADTQYF,TGTGCCAGCAGGGGGCTCTCAGGGGCGGATACGCAGTATTTT
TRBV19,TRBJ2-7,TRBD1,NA,CASSRGQGLWEQYF,TGTGCCAGTAGTAGAGGACAGGGGCTGTGGGAGCAGTACTTC
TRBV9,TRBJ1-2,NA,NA,CASSVQGYYGYTF,TGTGCCAGCAGCGTACAGGGATACTATGGCTACACCTTC
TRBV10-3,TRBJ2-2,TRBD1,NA,CATKSQGADTGELFF,TGTGCCACCAAAAGTCAGGGGGCAGACACCGGGGAGCTGTTTTTT
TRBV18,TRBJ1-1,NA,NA,CASSPTTNTEAFF,TGTGCCAGCTCACCAACTACGAACACTGAAGCTTTCTTT
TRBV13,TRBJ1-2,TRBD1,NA,CASSLAGQNYGYTF,TGTGCCAGCAGCTTGGCGGGACAGAACTATGGCTACACCTTC